Shown below are 17 T cell receptor beta chains from a single sample sequenced in a study of response to subunit inactivated influenza vaccine. TCRdb ran MiXCR on the RT-PCR reads and lists one entry per CDR3 protein. Of about 540,000 distinct CDR3 sequences in the sample, under 25% were seen once. These same data were also listed under a study on T cells expressing NK-cell markers. Per that study: The authors made TCR beta cDNA libraries by 5'RACE template switching. This switching added a universal primer site and UMIs.

The sample was CD4+ T cells sorted from PBMCs, taken 11 to 12 days after vaccination. The receptors here all came from a man aged 45-65 years who received an inactivated influenza vaccine.

This chain joins TRBV5-6 and TRBJ2-2; 8 nucleotides line up with TRBD2. The CDR3 runs 17 residues. Looked up from germline, CDR1 is SGHDT and CDR2 is YYEEEE. V lost 4 bases to trimming and J lost 1 base; unmatched junction nucleotides: 9. DNA of the CDR3: TGTGCCAGCAGCCCCTTGACGGGGGGGGTGAACACCGGGGAGCTGTTTTTT. It codes for CASSPLTGGVNTGELFF.

This chain joins TRBV27 and TRBJ1-2; D is unclear. The length of the CDR3 is 14 residues. Trimming stripped 8 bases from V and 2 bases from J, with 15 bases between. Germline CDR1 MNHEY, CDR2 SMNVEV (reference sequence). This CDR3 is CASRGLERNYGYTF. The CDR3 bases are TGTGCCAGCCGAGGACTGGAGAGAAACTATGGCTACACCTTC.

The J gene is TRBJ2-7, the V gene TRBV7-2, with TRBD1 matching over 7 bases. Trimming cost V 6 bases and J 4 bases; bases outside gene matches: 12. There are 15 residues in the CDR3. Germline CDR1 reads SGHTA; CDR2 reads FQGNSA. CDR3 coding DNA: TGTGCCAGCAGACCGGACAGGTCTACCGCTTACGAGCAGTACTTC. Protein product: CASRPDRSTAYEQYF.

This clonotype was seen a handful of times. V and J are TRBV29-1 and TRBJ2-1; D unresolved. This CDR3 contains 13 residues. Trimming left V 0 bases short and J 2 bases short, with 5 bases between. Per germline, CDR1 SQVTM and CDR2 ANQGSEA. The CDR3, as DNA: TGCAGCGTTGAAGATGCCACCTACAATGAGCAGTTCTTC. Amino acid sequence: CSVEDATYNEQFF.

The CDR3 sequence is CASSKQGSAPEAFF. The CDR3 bases are TGTGCCAGCAGCAAACAGGGGTCCGCCCCTGAAGCTTTCTTT. This chain links TRBV7-3 with TRBJ1-1, with TRBD1 identical over 7 bases. The CDR3 length is 14 residues. The V gene end was trimmed by 5 bases and the J gene end by 6 bases; junction bases not matched to a gene: 9. CDR1 is SGHTA, CDR2 FQGTGA, per germline.

This clonotype appeared a few times. The V gene is TRBV11-1, the J gene TRBJ2-3, with 15 bases matching TRBD2. V dropped 5 bases and J dropped 2; count of bases not matched to a gene: 17. Germline CDR1 and CDR2: SGHAT and FQDESV (reference sequence). The CDR3 totals 21 residues. DNA for the CDR3: TGTGCCAGCAGCAAAACTACTACACCGGGACTAGCGGGGGGAAACACAGATACGCAGTATTTT. Translated: CASSKTTTPGLAGGNTDTQYF.

This rearrangement joins TRBV7-9 to TRBJ1-2; D ambiguous. This CDR3 has 15 amino acids. Trimming removed 0 bases at V and 0 bases at J, with 8 bases between. Germline lookup yields CDR1 SEHNR and CDR2 FQNEAQ (reference sequence). The chain's CDR3 is CASSLAAASNYGYTF. The CDR3 coding sequence is TGTGCCAGCAGCTTAGCGGCGGCGTCTAACTATGGCTACACCTTC. Full variable domain (missing parts from reference TRBV7-9 and TRBJ1-2): DTGVSQNPRHKITKRGQNVTFRCDPISEHNRLYWYRQTLGQGPEFLTYFQNEAQLEKSRLLSDRFSAERPKGSFSTLEIQRTEQGDSAMYLCASSLAAASNYGYTFGSGTRLTVV.

The chain uses TRBV5-1 and TRBJ2-1; D is undetermined. The germline V gene has CDR1 SGHRS and CDR2 YFSETQ. This CDR3 comprises 15 residues. The V and J ends lost 4 bases and 2 bases respectively, with 13 bases between them. DNA of the CDR3: TGCGCCAGCAGCCCTTTGCGCGTAACCTACAATGAGCAGTTCTTC. This encodes CASSPLRVTYNEQFF.

The chain combines TRBV7-9 with TRBJ2-7; 9 bases are shared with TRBD2. CDR3 length: 15 amino acids. CDR1 SEHNR and CDR2 FQNEAQ come from the germline V gene (reference sequence). Trimming cost V 4 bases and J 3 bases; bases outside gene matches: 7. The chain's CDR3 is CASSSNSGRIYEQYF. Written as DNA, the CDR3 is TGTGCCAGCAGCTCGAATAGCGGGAGAATCTACGAGCAGTACTTC. The full variable domain, rest sourced from reference TRBV7-9 and TRBJ2-7, is DTGVSQNPRHKITKRGQNVTFRCDPISEHNRLYWYRQTLGQGPEFLTYFQNEAQLEKSRLLSDRFSAERPKGSFSTLEIQRTEQGDSAMYLCASSSNSGRIYEQYFGPGTRLTVT.

CDR3 residues: CASSYGNTLSEQFF. CDR3 DNA sequence: TGTGCCAGCAGTTACGGTAACACCCTTAGTGAGCAGTTCTTC. The chain combines TRBV6-2 or TRBV6-3 with TRBJ2-1, with D uncertain. CDR1 is MNHEY and CDR2 is SVGEGT in the germline V gene. The CDR3 covers 14 residues. V dropped 2 bases and J dropped 9 bases, with 14 bases sitting between them.

This clonotype has only a few counts. The V gene is TRBV7-9, the J gene TRBJ2-7; 9 bases agree with TRBD1. The CDR3 spans 14 residues. Germline V gene data show CDR1 as SEHNR and CDR2 as FQNEAQ (reference sequence). The V gene end was trimmed by 6 bases and the J gene end by 3 bases; junction bases not matched to a gene: 6. Here the CDR3 reads CASRQTGGGYEQYF. CDR3 nucleotides: TGTGCCAGCAGGCAGACAGGGGGAGGCTACGAGCAGTACTTC.

The chain is built from TRBV11-2 and TRBJ2-5; D is unclear. Trimming stripped 2 bases from V and 5 bases from J, with 6 bases between. CDR1 is SGHAT, CDR2 FQNNGV, per germline. CDR3 length: 12 amino acids. CDR3 DNA: TGTGCCAGCAGCTTATATACGGAGACCCAGTACTTC. Protein: CASSLYTETQYF. Drawing the rest from reference TRBV11-2 and TRBJ2-5, the complete variable domain is EAGVAQSPRYKIIEKRQSVAFWCNPISGHATLYWYQQILGQGPKLLIQFQNNGVVDDSQLPKDRFSAERLKGVDSTLKIQPAKLEDSAVYLCASSLYTETQYFGPGTRLLVL.

The V and J genes are TRBV6-1 and TRBJ1-1; TRBD1 agrees at 7 bases. The CDR3 length is 14 residues. Per germline, CDR1 MNHNS and CDR2 SASEGT. Trimming cost V 8 bases and J 0 bases; bases outside gene matches: 6. CDR3 nucleotide sequence: TGTGCCAGCCTCTTAACAGGGGTGAACACTGAAGCTTTCTTT. This codes for CASLLTGVNTEAFF.

Only a few counts were recorded for this clonotype. The chain carries TRBV5-6 and TRBJ2-1; D is unresolved. V dropped 5 bases and J dropped 1 base, with 13 bases sitting between them. The germline V gene encodes CDR1 SGHDT and CDR2 YYEEEE. The CDR3 length is 15 residues. The CDR3 bases are TGTGCCAGCAGAGAATGGGCCCGGTCCTACAATGAGCAGTTCTTC. It is translated as CASREWARSYNEQFF.

The chain recombines TRBV12-3 or TRBV12-4 with TRBJ1-3, with D perhaps TRBD1 (5 bases). The CDR3 loop spans 19 amino acids. The V gene lost 3 bases and the J gene lost 0 bases, with 21 bases spanning the gap. CDR3 protein: CASSFRGLGLSRSGNTIYF. Here the CDR3 DNA reads TGTGCCAGCAGTTTTCGGGGCCTTGGGCTTAGCCGCTCTGGAAACACCATATATTTT.

The chain links TRBV29-1 to TRBJ2-1; a weak D match, TRBD2 (6 bases). This CDR3 comprises 12 residues. Germline V gene sequence: CDR1 SQVTM, CDR2 ANQGSEA. The ends were cut back, 7 bases at V and 9 bases at J, with 16 bases in the middle. CDR3 protein: CSGGEAGGEQFF. The CDR3 DNA reads as TGCAGCGGCGGGGAAGCCGGGGGTGAGCAGTTCTTC.

Only a few counts were recorded for this clonotype. J is TRBJ2-7 and V is TRBV18; possibly TRBD2 for D (5 bases). Trimming stripped 5 bases from V and 5 bases from J, with 13 bases between. Germline values: CDR1 KGHSH, CDR2 LQKENI. There are 13 residues in the CDR3. CDR3 residues: CASSFAQADEQYF. For the CDR3, the DNA is TGTGCCAGCTCATTCGCCCAAGCGGACGAGCAGTACTTC.